This entry features one T cell receptor beta chain sequence. Its antigen is not identified. The sample is drawn from a study of shared clonotypes between healthy human individuals. Study-wide results and caveats: Generally, estimated richness proved larger in naive subsets than it did in memory subsets. Despite large depth, rarefaction showed incomplete sorted-subset sequencing.

Deep-level assay runs were performed. How the authors handled the data: Filtering differed because ImmunoSEQ produced junction-only sequences that carried no quality scores. The assay was immunoSEQ multiplex PCR, and TCRdb's table has in-frame clones only and misses some. The D gene and trimming were derived from the DNA, and the V and J assignments and clone size from that table. The sample shows 600,000 to 750,000 clones, about 92% of them seen only once. Trimming took 4 bases from V and 3 from J; bases not matched to a gene: 9. Per germline, CDR1 SEHNR and CDR2 FQNEAQ (reference sequence). The CDR3 is 15 residues long.

Material for sequencing was memory CD8+ T cells from PBMCs. Subset here: CD45RO+ cells pooled with CCR7-negative TemRA cells. This TCR came from a man in his late teens or twenties in good health. Some clones in this sample may be carry-over from other donors' samples. The rearrangement joins TRBV7-9 to TRBJ2-7; 7 bases agree with TRBD1. The CDR3 loop reads CASSSRDSDYYEQYF. CDR3 DNA sequence: TGTGCCAGCAGCTCCCGGGACAGTGACTACTACGAGCAGTACTTC. Looking up the rest from reference TRBV7-9 and TRBJ2-7 gives the full variable domain: DTGVSQNPRHKITKRGQNVTFRCDPISEHNRLYWYRQTLGQGPEFLTYFQNEAQLEKSRLLSDRFSAERPKGSFSTLEIQRTEQGDSAMYLCASSSRDSDYYEQYFGPGTRLTVT.